A selection of T cell receptor beta chains follows, all from one sample in a study of OX40 agonist ivuxolimab in advanced cancers. The repertoire was sequenced with immunoSEQ multiplex PCR; TCRdb's copy has only in-frame clones and lacks some. The repertoire holds 25,000 to 35,000 clones, with around 80% as singletons. The input for sequencing was CD4+ or CD8+ T cells sorted from blood, taken in a trial of the OX40 agonist ivuxolimab. The receptors here all came from an adult with an advanced solid tumor such as melanoma, head and neck, liver or kidney cancer. Both conserved end residues are part of each CDR3. Each record gives: J gene, clone size, D gene, V gene, CDR3 DNA, CDR3 protein. D genes are given only for firm matches. Expanded clones get a size class; other rows say once, few or many, or leave the size out.

>TRBJ2-1|.|TRBD2|TRBV14
TGTGCCAGCAGCCCGGGACTAGCCGCCAAGAATGAGCAGTTCTTC
CASSPGLAAKNEQFF
>TRBJ1-6|few|.|TRBV6-1
TGTGCCAGCACTCCGACGGTAGGGGATTCACCCCTCCACTTT
CASTPTVGDSPLHF
>TRBJ2-2|.|TRBD2|TRBV5-1
TGCGCCAGCAGCTCTAAACGGACTAGCGAAGCCGGGGAGCTGTTTTTT
CASSSKRTSEAGELFF
>TRBJ2-7|.|.|TRBV28
TGTGCCAGCAGTTTAACCAGGGTCGGCGAGCAGTACTTC
CASSLTRVGEQYF
>TRBJ1-2|few|.|TRBV28
TGTGCCAGCAGCCACTCGGGACCATTCGGCTACACCTTC
CASSHSGPFGYTF
>TRBJ2-7|.|TRBD1|TRBV11-2
TGTGCCAGCAGCTCCCGGACAGGAAAGAACGAGCAGTACTTC
CASSSRTGKNEQYF
>TRBJ1-2|few|TRBD1|TRBV11-2
TGTGCCAGCAGCTCTCGGACAGGTCGTTATGGCTACACCTTC
CASSSRTGRYGYTF
>TRBJ2-7|.|TRBD2|TRBV19
TGTGCCAGTAGTCTCCGGGGGGGGGAGTACGAGCAGTACTTC
CASSLRGGEYEQYF
>TRBJ2-2|.|.|TRBV6-5
TGTGCCAGCAGTTCCCTACGGTCGGGGTTCCCCGGGGAGCTGTTTTTT
CASSSLRSGFPGELFF
>TRBJ2-1|.|.|TRBV5-1
TGCGCCAGCAGCTTGATTAGCCGGAATGAGCAGTTCTTC
CASSLISRNEQFF
>TRBJ2-2|.|.|TRBV2
TGTGCCAGCAGAAGAACAAACTGGAACGGGGAGCTGTTTTTT
CASRRTNWNGELFF
>TRBJ2-5|.|.|TRBV14
TGTGCCAGCAGCCCTAAACAAGGGGTTCCTGCCGGGACCCAGTACTTC
CASSPKQGVPAGTQYF
>TRBJ1-5|once|.|TRBV7-3
TGTGCCAGCAGCTTAAGGGGAGGGGAGCCCCAGCATTTT
CASSLRGGEPQHF
>TRBJ1-4|.|.|TRBV5-8
TGTGCCAGCAGCCAGGGCCGCCAAGGGGGTGAAAAACTGTTTTTT
CASSQGRQGGEKLFF
>TRBJ1-6|few|.|TRBV6-1
TGTGCCAGCAGTGAGCTGTATTCACCCCTCCACTTT
CASSELYSPLHF
>TRBJ1-5|.|.|TRBV5-8
TGTGCCAGCAGCTTACAGGATAGCAATCAGCCCCAGCATTTT
CASSLQDSNQPQHF
>TRBJ2-5|.|TRBD1|TRBV5-6
TGTGCCAGCAGCTTGGGACAGGGGGTGACCGGGACCCAGTACTTC
CASSLGQGVTGTQYF
>TRBJ2-3|.|.|TRBV7-2
TGTGCCAGCAGCTTAGTGGGGATAGATACGCAGTATTTT
CASSLVGIDTQYF
>TRBJ1-6|.|.|TRBV9
TGTGCCAGCAGCGTCGGGCCAGAGGATTCACCCCTCCACTTT
CASSVGPEDSPLHF
>TRBJ1-2|few|.|TRBV28
TGTGCCAGCAGTTTATCCCACAGGAACTATGGCTACACCTTC
CASSLSHRNYGYTF
>TRBJ2-7|few|.|TRBV2
TGTGCCAGCAGTTCTATCAGGGGAATCAACGAGCAGTACTTC
CASSSIRGINEQYF
>TRBJ1-2|.|.|TRBV28
TGTGCCAGCAGTGGCACCTATGGCTACACCTTC
CASSGTYGYTF
>TRBJ1-2|.|.|TRBV5-1
TGCGCCAGCTCTCCGGACCTCGCCCTCAACTATGGCTACACCTTC
CASSPDLALNYGYTF
>TRBJ2-7|.|TRBD1|TRBV7-3
TGTGCCAGCAGCTCTAGGACAGGGACCGAGCAGTACTTC
CASSSRTGTEQYF
>TRBJ1-5|once|TRBD1|TRBV19
TGTGCCAGTATGACAGGGGTTTGGAATCAGCCCCAGCATTTT
CASMTGVWNQPQHF
>TRBJ1-2|.|.|TRBV14
TGTGCCAGCAGCCAGGTAGCCGGGGGCAAAGGAGGCTACACCTTC
CASSQVAGGKGGYTF
>TRBJ2-1|.|.|TRBV19
TGTGCCAGTAGTATAGATCAATGGTTAGCGGCAAACAATGAGCAGTTCTTC
CASSIDQWLAANNEQFF
>TRBJ2-1|.|.|TRBV7-2
TGTGCCAGCAGCCTACAGGGAATTGGCAATGAGCAGTTCTTC
CASSLQGIGNEQFF
>TRBJ2-1|.|.|TRBV5-1
TGCGCCAGCAGGGGAGGGGGACTAAACAATGAGCAGTTCTTC
CASRGGGLNNEQFF
>TRBJ1-4|.|.|TRBV9
TGTGCCAGCAGCGGTACAGGGTCAACTAATGAAAAACTGTTTTTT
CASSGTGSTNEKLFF
>TRBJ2-1|.|.|TRBV5-1
TGCGCCAGCAGCTTTCATTCAGGGGATGAGCAGTTCTTC
CASSFHSGDEQFF
>TRBJ1-1|.|.|TRBV30
TGTGCCTGGAGTGAGCTGGGGGGGAACACTGAAGCTTTCTTT
CAWSELGGNTEAFF
>TRBJ2-1|.|.|TRBV15
TGTGCCACCAGCAGAGAATGGGACTCGTACAATGAGCAGTTCTTC
CATSREWDSYNEQFF
>TRBJ1-3|once|.|TRBV19
TGTGCCAGTAGTCCGAGCACCCTCGGAAACACCATATATTTT
CASSPSTLGNTIYF
>TRBJ2-1|.|.|TRBV7-7
TGTGCTAGCAGCTGCCCGGGCTCCTACAATGAGCAGTTCTTC
CASSCPGSYNEQFF
>TRBJ2-7|.|.|TRBV7-2
TGTGCCAGCAGCTTATCTGCGGCATACGAGCAGTACTTC
CASSLSAAYEQYF
>TRBJ1-1|few|.|TRBV18
TGTGCCAGCTCACCACAACAGAACACTGAAGCTTTCTTT
CASSPQQNTEAFF
>TRBJ2-1|once|TRBD2|TRBV13
TGTGCCAGCAGCTTAGTCGCTAGGGGACTAGCGGGGGCTCGCTACAATGAGCAGTTCTTC
CASSLVARGLAGARYNEQFF
>TRBJ2-7|.|TRBD2|TRBV2
TGTGCCAGCAGGATCCCGACAGCTAGCGGGGGGGCCAAGAGTAGTGGCGAGCAGTACTTC
CASRIPTASGGAKSSGEQYF
>TRBJ2-3|.|.|TRBV6-5
TGTGCCAGCAGTTACTCGCTTGGGTCAGATACGCAGTATTTT
CASSYSLGSDTQYF
>TRBJ2-2|once|.|TRBV4-1
TGCGCCAGCAGCCAGAGGATAGGGGGAAACACCGGGGAGCTGTTTTTT
CASSQRIGGNTGELFF
>TRBJ1-4|.|TRBD1|TRBV19
TGTGCCAGTAGCTACAGGGGAAGTGAAAAACTGTTTTTT
CASSYRGSEKLFF
>TRBJ2-2|.|.|TRBV15
TGTGCCACCAGCAGAGGGGGGATGAACACCGGGGAGCTGTTTTTT
CATSRGGMNTGELFF
>TRBJ1-3|.|.|TRBV4-1
TGCGCCAGCACGGGTTCTGGAAACACCATATATTTT
CASTGSGNTIYF